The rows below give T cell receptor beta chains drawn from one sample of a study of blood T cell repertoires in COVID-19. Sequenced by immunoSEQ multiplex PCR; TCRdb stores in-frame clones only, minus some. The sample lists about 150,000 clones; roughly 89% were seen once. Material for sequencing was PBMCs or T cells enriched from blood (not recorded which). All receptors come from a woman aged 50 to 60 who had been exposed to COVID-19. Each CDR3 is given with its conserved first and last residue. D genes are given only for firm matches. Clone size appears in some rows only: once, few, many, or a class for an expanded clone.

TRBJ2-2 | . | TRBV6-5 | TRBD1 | TGTGCCAGCAGCTACCCGACAGGGTCGGGTCCCGGGGAGCTGTTTTTT | CASSYPTGSGPGELFF
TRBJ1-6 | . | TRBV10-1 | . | TGCGCCAGCAGTGAAAGCCGGGAAAGTTCACCCCTCCACTTT | CASSESRESSPLHF
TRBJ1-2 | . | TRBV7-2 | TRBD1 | TGTGCCAGCAGAGAGACAGGGGTTGGGGGCTACACCTTC | CASRETGVGGYTF
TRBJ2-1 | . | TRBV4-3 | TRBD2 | TGCGCCAGCAGCCCCCGGGACTACCGCTACAATGAGCAGTTCTTC | CASSPRDYRYNEQFF
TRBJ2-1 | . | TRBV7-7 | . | TGTGCCAGCAGCTTAGGTAAAGCGGTATACAATGAGCAGTTCTTC | CASSLGKAVYNEQFF
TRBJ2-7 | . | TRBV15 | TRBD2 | TGTGCCACAAGACCTAGCGGGAGCAGCGAGCAGTACTTC | CATRPSGSSEQYF
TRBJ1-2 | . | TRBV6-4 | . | TGTGCCAGCAGTGTGGGCAGGGGATATGGAGGCTACACCTTC | CASSVGRGYGGYTF
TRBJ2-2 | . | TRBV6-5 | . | TGTGCCAGCAGATGGGAACAGGGGAACACCGGGGAGCTGTTTTTT | CASRWEQGNTGELFF
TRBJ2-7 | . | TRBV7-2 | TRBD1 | TGTGCCAGCAGCTGGACAGGGGGCCAAAACGAGCAGTACTTC | CASSWTGGQNEQYF
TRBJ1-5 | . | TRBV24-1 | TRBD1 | TGTGCCACCAGTGATATACAGGGGGCGGTTCATTTT | CATSDIQGAVHF
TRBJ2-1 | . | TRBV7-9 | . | TGTGCCAGCAGCGTCGGACTGGAGCAGTTCTTC | CASSVGLEQFF
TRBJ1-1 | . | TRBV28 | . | TGTGCCAGCTTTTCGGTGAACACTGAAGCTTTCTTT | CASFSVNTEAFF
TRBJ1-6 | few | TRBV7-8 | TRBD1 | TGTGCCAGCAGCTTACAGGGGGTACTCCACTTT | CASSLQGVLHF
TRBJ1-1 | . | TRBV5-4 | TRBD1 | TGTGCCAGCAGCTTGGATTCAGGGGGCCGGACTGAAGCTTTCTTT | CASSLDSGGRTEAFF
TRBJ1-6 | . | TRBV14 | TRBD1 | TGTGCCAGCAGCCTCCGACAGGGGAGGGATTCACCCCTCCACTTT | CASSLRQGRDSPLHF
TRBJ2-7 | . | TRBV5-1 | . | TGCGCCAGCAGCTTGGAAGGGCAGGGGTCGGACGAGCAGTACTTC | CASSLEGQGSDEQYF
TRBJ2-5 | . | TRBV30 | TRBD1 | TGTGCCTGGAGTGTAGGGGGCAGGGCCGGAGAGACCCAGTACTTC | CAWSVGGRAGETQYF
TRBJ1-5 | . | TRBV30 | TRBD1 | TGTGCCTGGGGAGGGGGCTTGGACCAGCCCCAGCATTTT | CAWGGGLDQPQHF
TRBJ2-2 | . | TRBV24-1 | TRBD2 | TGTGCCACCAGTGATATCCCCCGAACTAGCGGGGGAAACACCGGGGAGCTGTTTTTT | CATSDIPRTSGGNTGELFF
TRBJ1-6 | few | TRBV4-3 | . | TGCGCCAGCAGCCAAGTTGGGGCGGGGACCTATAATTCACCCCTCCACTTT | CASSQVGAGTYNSPLHF
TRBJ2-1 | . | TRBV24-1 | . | TGTGCCACCAGTGAACCGGACAGAAACAATGAGCAGTTCTTC | CATSEPDRNNEQFF
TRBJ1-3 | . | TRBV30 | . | TGTGCCTGGAGTGTAATACAGGACACAGGGATATATTTT | CAWSVIQDTGIYF
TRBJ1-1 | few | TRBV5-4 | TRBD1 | TGTGCCAGCAGCACAGGGGGAATGAACACTGAAGCTTTCTTT | CASSTGGMNTEAFF
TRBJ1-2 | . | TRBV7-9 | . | TGTGCCAGCAGCTTAGCGGGTGAGGGCCAGCTCTATGGCTACACCTTC | CASSLAGEGQLYGYTF
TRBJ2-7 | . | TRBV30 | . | TGTGCCTGGAGTGTAGGACCCAGGGGCGAGCAGTACTTC | CAWSVGPRGEQYF
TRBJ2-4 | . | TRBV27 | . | TGTGCCAGCATGAGACAGGATGGAAACATTCAGTACTTC | CASMRQDGNIQYF